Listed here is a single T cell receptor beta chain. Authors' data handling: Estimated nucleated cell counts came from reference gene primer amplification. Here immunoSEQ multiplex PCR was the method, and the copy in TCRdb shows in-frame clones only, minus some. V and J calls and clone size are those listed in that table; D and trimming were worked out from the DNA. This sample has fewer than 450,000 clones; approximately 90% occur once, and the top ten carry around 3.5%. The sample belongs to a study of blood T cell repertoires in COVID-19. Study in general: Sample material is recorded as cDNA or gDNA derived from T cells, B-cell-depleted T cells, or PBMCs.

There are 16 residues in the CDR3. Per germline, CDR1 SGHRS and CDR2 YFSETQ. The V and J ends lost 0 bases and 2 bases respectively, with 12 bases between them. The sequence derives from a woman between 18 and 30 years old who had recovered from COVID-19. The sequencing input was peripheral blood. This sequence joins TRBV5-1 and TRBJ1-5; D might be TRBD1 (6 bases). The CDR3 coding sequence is TGCGCCAGCAGCTTGGTCCCAGGGGACGGCAATCAGCCCCAGCATTTT. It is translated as CASSLVPGDGNQPQHF.